The clone carrying this T cell receptor beta chain was counted a single time. The sample belongs to a study of blood T cell repertoires in COVID-19. Germline CDR1 MNHEY, CDR2 SVGAGI. The V end lost 6 bases, the J end lost 0 bases, and 9 bases lay between the germline ends. CDR3 length: 14 residues. The table came from immunoSEQ multiplex PCR; TCRdb's copy has only in-frame clones and leaves some out. This sample has some 90,000 clones, with around 82% found just once. Source material: peripheral blood. The chain has TRBV6-5 and TRBJ1-5; D remains ambiguous. The TCR sequence derives from a man between 65 and 80 years old with active or convalescent COVID-19. The CDR3 sequence is CASSDRDSNQPQHF. The CDR3 nucleotides are TGTGCCAGCAGCGATCGAGATAGCAATCAGCCCCAGCATTTT.